This T cell receptor beta chain was recorded in a study of blood T cell repertoires in COVID-19. On the study more broadly: Sources were T cells, B-cell-depleted T cells, or PBMCs; the material itself was cDNA or gDNA.

Trimming cost V 0 bases and J 7 bases, with 15 bases left between them. CDR3 length: 15 amino acids. Germline CDR1 and CDR2: SGHVS and FQNEAQ. The assay was immunoSEQ multiplex PCR, and TCRdb's table has in-frame clones only and misses some. The sample holds some 130,000 clones; roughly 78% are singletons and the top ten take approximately 3.6%. This rearrangement joins TRBV7-8 to TRBJ1-2; weak D call: TRBD1 (5 bases). Sequenced input: peripheral blood. The origin of this receptor is a man aged 55 to 70 with acute or convalescent COVID-19. This chain's CDR3 is CASSLAGQAGLGYTF. In nucleotides, the CDR3 is TGTGCCAGCAGCTTAGCGGGGCAGGCAGGGCTTGGCTACACCTTC.